Presented here are 29 T cell receptor beta chains from one specimen sequenced in a study of T cells in Graves' hyperthyroidism and ophthalmopathy. It was RNA transcripts that yielded the amplified TCR beta CDR3 regions. Carried out on the TCR CDR3, a first-round RT-PCR used the HTBI primer set. TCRdb fed the multiplex PCR reads into MiXCR, producing one record per CDR3 protein. The table has roughly 350,000 distinct CDR3 sequences, 11% to 15% seen once. The specimen sequenced was blood. All receptors derive from a woman aged 25 to 39 with Graves' hyperthyroidism.

At least ten counts were recorded for this clonotype. The V call is TRBV2, the J call TRBJ2-7, with D unclear. The CDR3 is 15 amino acids. From germline, CDR1 is SNHLY and CDR2 FYNNEI. V dropped 0 bases and J dropped 1 base, with 10 bases sitting between them. CDR3 region: CASSEALPLSYEQYF. The CDR3 DNA follows: TGTGCCAGCAGTGAAGCGCTTCCACTTTCCTACGAGCAGTACTTC. The full variable domain, rest sourced from reference TRBV2 and TRBJ2-7, is EPEVTQTPSHQVTQMGQEVILRCVPISNHLYFYWYRQILGQKVEFLVSFYNNEISEKSEIFDDQFSVERPDGSNFTLKIRSTKLEDSAMYFCASSEALPLSYEQYFGPGTRLTVT.

There are many counts of this clonotype. This may arise from a read error, as a much more abundant clone is one base away. The CDR3 nucleotides are TGTGCCAGCGGACGGAACACTGAAGCTTTCTTT. Protein product: CASGRNTEAFF. The chain has TRBV3-1 and TRBJ1-1; no firm D call. Germline CDR1 LGHDT, CDR2 YNNKEL (reference sequence). Trimming took 8 bases from V and 1 from J, leaving 5 bases between them. The CDR3 runs 11 residues.

Only a few counts were recorded for this clonotype. The CDR3 here is CASSPIPTGELFF. CDR3 in DNA: TGTGCCAGCAGCCCCATACCCACCGGGGAGCTGTTTTTT. The rearrangement links TRBV11-2 to TRBJ2-2; D uncertain. CDR1 SGHAT and CDR2 FQNNGV come from the germline V gene. This CDR3 has 13 amino acids. V lost 5 bases to trimming and J lost 4 bases, with 8 bases between them.

This clonotype appeared a few times. The chain is built from TRBV15 and TRBJ2-5; D call uncertain. V was pared by 2 bases and J by 0 bases, with 1 base between. This CDR3 is built from 12 residues. Germline V gives CDR1 LNHNV, CDR2 YYDKDF (reference sequence). The CDR3, as DNA: TGTGCCACCAGCAGATACCAAGAGACCCAGTACTTC. Residues: CATSRYQETQYF.

Details on this clonotype: Possible read error: a much larger clone is one base away. Likely a read error: the CDR3 ends without its conserved phenylalanine or tryptophan. This chain joins TRBV2 and TRBJ1-1; TRBD1 matches 11 bases. The germline CDR1 and CDR2 sequences are SNHLY and FYNNEI. V lost 8 bases, J lost 0 bases, and 11 bases stayed unmatched. The CDR3 has 17 amino acids. The CDR3 spells CASPDSGQGDMNTEAFL. In nucleotides, the CDR3 is TGTGCCAGCCCCGACTCGGGACAGGGGGATATGAACACTGAAGCTTTCTTG.

At least ten counts were recorded for this clonotype. V is TRBV27 and J is TRBJ2-3; D possibly corresponds to TRBD1 (6 bases). The V gene's germline CDR1 is MNHEY and CDR2 SMNVEV (reference sequence). The CDR3 sequence is 15 residues long. V shed 5 bases and J shed 1 base, with 13 bases lying between them. In nucleotides, the CDR3 is TGTGCCAGCAGTCAACAGGGTTCCGGCACAGATACGCAGTATTTT. Its translation: CASSQQGSGTDTQYF.

The table lists this clonotype with a few counts. The chain links TRBV19 to TRBJ2-7; a weak D match, TRBD1 (6 bases). Germline CDR1 reads LNHDA; CDR2 reads SQIVND (reference sequence). The CDR3 runs to 14 residues. V lost 0 bases to trimming and J lost 3 bases, with 9 bases between them. CDR3 coding DNA: TGTGCCAGTAGTATAGATTCAGGGGTCTACGAGCAGTACTTC. This translates into CASSIDSGVYEQYF.

The gene calls are TRBV12-5 and TRBJ2-7; D uncertain. The CDR3 extends over 13 amino acids. Between the trimmed V and J ends, which lost 11 bases and 5 bases, there was a span of 19 bases. Germline V lookup: CDR1 LGHNT, CDR2 FRNRAP. The CDR3 is CAGPGPPDHEQYF. The CDR3 coding sequence is TGTGCTGGCCCCGGGCCCCCAGACCACGAGCAGTACTTC.

This clonotype turned up a few times. At one end, the junction sequence differs from germline, possibly due to a read error. This chain joins TRBV2 and TRBJ2-3; a possible D gene is TRBD2 (5 bases). Looked up from germline, CDR1 is SNHLY and CDR2 is FYNNEI. This CDR3 has 13 amino acids. CDR3 nucleotides: TGTGCCGGCAGTGGAGCGGATACAGATACGCAGTATTTT. As protein: CAGSGADTDTQYF. The full variable domain, rest sourced from reference TRBV2 and TRBJ2-3, is EPEVTQTPSHQVTQMGQEVILRCVPISNHLYFYWYRQILGQKVEFLVSFYNNEISEKSEIFDDQFSVERPDGSNFTLKIRSTKLEDSAMYFCAGSGADTDTQYFGPGTRLTVL.

This clonotype was counted ten times or more. V and J are TRBV11-2 and TRBJ2-6; no firm D call. This CDR3 is 17 amino acids long. Trimming stripped 5 bases from V and 0 bases from J, with 14 bases between. Germline-derived CDR1 and CDR2 are SGHAT and FQNNGV. The CDR3 protein is CASSPEPTGSGANVLTF. CDR3 DNA sequence: TGTGCCAGCAGCCCCGAGCCGACGGGCTCTGGGGCCAACGTCCTGACTTTC.

As concerns this clonotype: A much larger clone sits a single nucleotide away, making a read error possible. J is TRBJ1-6 and V is TRBV2; D remains ambiguous. V was cut by 7 bases and J by 14 bases, with 21 bases left in between. In germline, CDR1 is SNHLY, CDR2 FYNNEI. This CDR3 has 14 residues. This CDR3 is CASTLGPRSSSLHF. CDR3 nucleotides: TGTGCCAGCACGCTAGGGCCTCGGAGCTCATCCCTCCACTTT.

This rearrangement joins TRBV4-3 to TRBJ2-7; D is undetermined. Per the germline V gene, CDR1 is LGHNA and CDR2 is YSLEER. The CDR3 covers 16 residues. V was trimmed by 0 bases and J by 3 bases, leaving 15 bases between them. The CDR3: CASSQDRSTKGYEQYF. Written as DNA, the CDR3 is TGCGCCAGCAGCCAAGATAGGTCCACGAAGGGCTACGAGCAGTACTTC.

This clonotype showed up many times. This chain joins TRBV28 and TRBJ2-4; weak D call: TRBD2 (7 bases). V gave up 3 bases and J gave up 1 base, with 19 bases separating them. The CDR3 runs 18 residues. The V gene's germline CDR1 is MDHEN and CDR2 SYDVKM. Here the CDR3 DNA reads TGTGCCAGCAGTTTTGAGGGGGGGGGAGTCTTTGCCAAAAACATTCAGTACTTC. It is translated as CASSFEGGGVFAKNIQYF.

This clonotype was seen only a few times. CDR3 protein: CSGRDREGTGELFF. Written as DNA, the CDR3 is TGCAGTGGCCGGGACAGGGAAGGCACCGGGGAGCTGTTTTTT. The V call is TRBV29-1, the J call TRBJ2-2; 9 bases fit TRBD1. The CDR3 has 14 amino acids. Germline CDR1 SQVTM, CDR2 ANQGSEA.

The chain joins TRBV19 to TRBJ2-2; 9 positions agree with TRBD2. Trimming took 4 bases from V and 6 from J; bases not matched to a gene: 0. Germline-derived CDR1 and CDR2 are LNHDA and SQIVND (reference sequence). The CDR3 sequence is 13 residues long. In DNA, the CDR3 is TGTGCCAGTAGTAGCGGGAGGGCCGGGGAGCTGTTTTTT. Its protein is CASSSGRAGELFF.

The table lists this clonotype with many counts. The rearrangement joins TRBV7-9 to TRBJ2-5; D may be TRBD2 (6 bases). The V and J ends lost 5 bases and 5 bases respectively, with 12 bases between them. The CDR3 spans 13 residues. CDR1 and CDR2 (germline): SEHNR, FQNEAQ (reference sequence). The CDR3 protein is CASSVSGPETQYF. Written as DNA, the CDR3 is TGTGCCAGCAGCGTTAGCGGCCCGGAGACCCAGTACTTC.

This sequence joins TRBV5-8 and TRBJ2-1; 7 nucleotides agree with TRBD2. The CDR3 has 17 residues. Per germline, CDR1 SGHTS and CDR2 YDEGEE. J was trimmed by 1 base and V by 0 bases; bases with no gene match: 7. The CDR3 protein is CASSLEGYGRSYNEQFF. The CDR3 DNA is TGTGCCAGCAGCTTGGAAGGCTACGGGAGGTCCTACAATGAGCAGTTCTTC.

Many counts were recorded for this clonotype. The CDR3 nucleotides are TGTGCCAGCAGCTTAGGCAACTCAAATGAGCAGTTCTTC. It specifies CASSLGNSNEQFF. The chain links TRBV7-6 to TRBJ2-1; D ambiguous. The V end was cut by 1 base, the J end by 7 bases, with 8 bases between. Germline assignment: CDR1 SGHVS and CDR2 FNYEAQ. This CDR3 region has 13 residues.

This clonotype was counted many times. The genes are TRBV6-1 and TRBJ1-2; D is possibly TRBD1 (6 bases). Trimming removed 6 bases at V and 6 bases at J, with 14 bases between. This CDR3 has 13 amino acids. The germline V gene has CDR1 MNHNS and CDR2 SASEGT. The CDR3 here is CASRKDRSHGYTF. CDR3 bases: TGTGCCAGCAGGAAAGACAGGAGCCATGGCTACACCTTC.

This clonotype was recorded only once. The chain recombines TRBV6-1 with TRBJ1-2; 11 nucleotides agree with TRBD1. V lost 2 bases and J lost 5; bases outside the gene matches: 4. The CDR3 totals 15 residues. CDR1 MNHNS and CDR2 SASEGT come from the germline V gene. The CDR3 sequence is CASSERDRGWYGYTF. The CDR3 bases are TGTGCCAGCAGTGAACGGGACAGGGGGTGGTATGGCTACACCTTC.

To note about this clonotype: Being one base from a much bigger clone, this may be a read error. The genes are TRBV12-3 or TRBV12-4 and TRBJ2-5; D gene ambiguous. Trimming pared 7 bases from V and 1 base from J, leaving 10 bases between. This CDR3 is built from 13 residues. The CDR3 DNA reads as TGTGCCAGCACCTTAGGCAGCCAAGAGACCCAGTACTTC. Amino acid sequence: CASTLGSQETQYF.

This clonotype has more than one count but fewer than ten. The CDR3 sequence: CASSLRTHQQYF. Written as DNA, the CDR3 is TGTGCCAGCAGTTTAAGGACCCACCAGCAGTACTTC. This chain connects TRBV12-3 or TRBV12-4 to TRBJ2-7; D gene unclear. V was trimmed by 2 bases and J by 8 bases, leaving 10 bases between them. CDR3 size: 12 residues.

This sequence joins TRBV24-1 and TRBJ2-2; D remains ambiguous. The CDR3 is made up of 18 amino acids. The germline V gene encodes CDR1 KGHDR and CDR2 SFDVKD. Trimming took off 4 bases at V and 0 bases at J, with 17 bases between the two ends. CDR3 DNA: TGTGCCACCAGTGACCCCGAGTTGGCGGAAACGAACACCGGGGAGCTGTTTTTT. Protein sequence: CATSDPELAETNTGELFF.

This clonotype came up a few times. The rearrangement links TRBV12-3 or TRBV12-4 to TRBJ2-6; D may be TRBD2 (5 bases). With 5 bases removed from V and 0 bases from J, the gap between germline ends came to 14 bases. The CDR3 contains 17 residues. The CDR3 loop is CASSPAPGYSGANVLTF. The CDR3 nucleotides are TGTGCCAGCAGTCCCGCACCGGGATACTCTGGGGCCAACGTCCTGACTTTC.

This clonotype was counted a few times. This may come from a read error, since a much larger clone is one base off. This chain's CDR3 is CASTPRSGIRNERYF. CDR3 in DNA: TGTGCCAGCACTCCAAGGTCGGGGATCAGGAACGAGCGGTACTTC. The gene calls are TRBV27 and TRBJ2-7, with D possibly being TRBD2 (5 bases). Germline-derived CDR1 and CDR2 are MNHEY and SMNVEV (reference sequence). This CDR3 comprises 15 residues.

This clonotype has more than one count but fewer than ten. The chain joins TRBV9 to TRBJ1-1, with 8 bases matching TRBD1. The trim removed 3 bases at V and 5 bases at J, leaving 6 bases unmatched. The CDR3 totals 14 residues. From germline, CDR1 is SGDLS and CDR2 YYNGEE. CDR3 protein: CASSAIGQGTEAFF. The CDR3, as DNA: TGTGCCAGCAGCGCCATTGGACAGGGTACTGAAGCTTTCTTT.

There are many counts of this clonotype. The chain has TRBV20-1 and TRBJ2-3, with 10 bases that match TRBD1. V gave up 5 bases and J gave up 3 bases; unmatched junction bases: 5. Per the germline V gene, CDR1 is DFQATT and CDR2 is SNEGSKA (reference sequence). The CDR3 totals 14 residues. The CDR3 spells CSAWDRGPTDTQYF. CDR3 sequence (DNA): TGCAGTGCTTGGGACAGGGGCCCTACAGATACGCAGTATTTT.

This clonotype was detected many times. The J gene is TRBJ2-3, the V gene TRBV20-1; D remains ambiguous. The V gene's germline CDR1 is DFQATT and CDR2 SNEGSKA (reference sequence). V lost 0 bases and J lost 0, with 4 bases in between. This CDR3 has 13 amino acids. The DNA for the CDR3 is TGCAGTGCTAGAGATTATAGCACAGATACGCAGTATTTT. This translates into CSARDYSTDTQYF.

This chain links TRBV7-9 with TRBJ1-1, with D uncertain. Germline V gene data show CDR1 as SEHNR and CDR2 as FQNEAQ (reference sequence). V shed 2 bases and J shed 4 bases, with 8 bases lying between them. The CDR3 loop spans 13 amino acids. The CDR3 is CASSLRFGTEAFF. The DNA for the CDR3 is TGTGCCAGCAGCTTAAGATTCGGCACTGAAGCTTTCTTT.